One TCR beta chain is described in this entry. As yet, its antigen is unknown. Losses at the gene ends were 5 bases for V and 5 bases for J; bases not matched to a gene: 8. The V gene's germline CDR1 is MNHNY and CDR2 SVGAGI (reference sequence). The CDR3 is 15 amino acids. The table came from immunoSEQ multiplex PCR; TCRdb's copy has only in-frame clones and leaves some out. Among 10,000 to 15,000 clones, roughly 80% were seen once, and the ten largest hold roughly a sixth. The sample's time point: neoterminal ileum biopsy at postoperative endoscopy, about 6 months after surgery. The source of the sample is a study of T cell repertoires in ileal Crohn's disease. Study summary: Every patient was operated on for stricturing (roughly 61%) or penetrating (approximately 40%) complications.

Findings and caveats of the study: Clonal expansions were more frequent in active smokers than non-smokers at surgery. The median delay to postoperative endoscopy was about 7.4 months. Sorted CD8 T cells held more high-frequency clones than CD4.

The chain combines TRBV6-6 with TRBJ2-1; 8 bases fit TRBD1. This sequence originates from an adult with Crohn's disease. Sequencing used ileal tissue. The CDR3 DNA reads as TGTGCCAGCAGTCAACAGGGGGGTATTAACAATGAGCAGTTCTTC. This codes for CASSQQGGINNEQFF.